A single sample gave rise to the 17 T cell receptor beta chains below, sequenced in a study of vaccination and CD4 T cells after COVID-19. These receptors' antigens are unknown. Sample treatment: roughly ten-day PBMC culture with coronavirus spike peptide pools or control peptides (ViraFEST assay). Samples of CD4+ T cells were obtained from the unexposed donor before the COVID-19 pandemic (2011-2018). Cultured CD4+ T-cell DNA underwent Oncomine TCR Beta short-read sequencing. Genomic DNA was extracted from cultured CD4+ T cells. MiXCR, applied by TCRdb to the PCR reads, yields one record per CDR3 protein. This table has 6,000 to 7,000 distinct CDR3 sequences, about 30% appearing once. Sequencing was done on a sample of CD4+ T cells from blood, cultured in vitro. The origin of the receptors is a human donor in good health.

This clonotype was recorded a few times. V and J are TRBV21-1 and TRBJ2-7; whether TRBD1, the table's D call, matches the DNA was not checked. TRBV21-1 is a documented pseudogene. The length of the CDR3 is 12 residues. The chain's CDR3 is CASRAGGYEQYF. In DNA, the CDR3 is TGTGCCAGCAGGGCCGGGGGCTACGAGCAGTACTTC.

This chain uses TRBV24-1 with TRBJ2-1; TRBD1 matches 9 bases. The CDR3 sequence is 16 residues long. The junction had 1 base not matched to a gene; V was cut back by 0 bases and J by 2 bases. Germline assignment: CDR1 KGHDR and CDR2 SFDVKD. CDR3 DNA sequence: TGTGCCACCAGTGATTTGAGACAGGGGGCCTACAATGAGCAGTTCTTC. This translates into CATSDLRQGAYNEQFF.

This clonotype was found a few times. The chain combines TRBV7-9 with TRBJ2-3; D gene ambiguous. V was shortened by 5 bases and J by 2 bases, with 8 bases between the two germline ends. Germline V gene lookup returns CDR1 SEHNR and CDR2 FQNEAQ (reference sequence). The CDR3 totals 13 residues. The CDR3 nucleotides are TGTGCCAGCAGCCCCCCGTCCACAGATACGCAGTATTTT. Protein sequence: CASSPPSTDTQYF.

The J gene is TRBJ2-7, the V gene TRBV7-2; possible D gene TRBD1, 6 bases. Per the germline V gene, CDR1 is SGHTA and CDR2 is FQGNSA. Trimming removed 4 bases from V and 3 bases from J, with 13 bases in between. The length of the CDR3 is 14 residues. The CDR3 DNA reads as TGTGCCAGCAGCTCGAACAGGGTGGACTACGAGCAGTACTTC. Amino acids: CASSSNRVDYEQYF.

The chain couples TRBV28 to TRBJ2-7, with 12 positions matching TRBD2. The CDR3 is 14 amino acids. Trimming removed 2 bases from V and 7 bases from J; junction bases left unmatched: 3. The germline gives CDR1 MDHEN, CDR2 SYDVKM. CDR3 region: CASSLLAGGGEQYF. CDR3 sequence (DNA): TGTGCCAGCAGTTTACTAGCGGGAGGGGGGGAGCAGTACTTC.

This clonotype was counted a few times. The chain couples TRBV10-3 to TRBJ2-7; 7 bases map to TRBD2. Germline values: CDR1 ENHRY, CDR2 SYGVKD. Germline trimming cut 10 bases from V and 0 bases from J; bases unmatched to any gene: 9. The CDR3 is 14 residues long. The CDR3 sequence is CATFSSGSSYEQYF. CDR3 nucleotide sequence: TGTGCCACCTTTTCTAGCGGATCCTCCTACGAGCAGTACTTC.

This clonotype was seen more than once but under ten times. The chain has TRBV7-6 and TRBJ1-6; TRBD1 aligns across 7 bases. The V segment lost 4 bases and the J segment 9 bases; nucleotides outside the gene matches: 6. The CDR3 loop spans 14 amino acids. Germline values: CDR1 SGHVS, CDR2 FNYEAQ. This CDR3 reads CASSSPGGGSPLHF. In nucleotides, the CDR3 is TGTGCCAGCAGCTCCCCAGGGGGTGGTTCACCCCTCCACTTT.

The chain has TRBV15 and TRBJ2-7, with D possibly matching TRBD2 (6 bases). V was shortened by 5 bases and J by 4 bases, with 18 bases between the two germline ends. CDR3 length: 15 residues. Germline values: CDR1 LNHNV, CDR2 YYDKDF (reference sequence). CDR3 region: CATSDPAAGKYEQYF. CDR3 bases: TGTGCCACCAGCGATCCAGCGGCGGGAAAGTACGAGCAGTACTTC. Drawing the rest from reference TRBV15 and TRBJ2-7, the complete variable domain is DAMVIQNPRYQVTQFGKPVTLSCSQTLNHNVMYWYQQKSSQAPKLLFHYYDKDFNNEADTPDNFQSRRPNTSFCFLDIRSPGLGDTAMYLCATSDPAAGKYEQYFGPGTRLTVT.

The chain couples TRBV7-3 to TRBJ1-6; maybe TRBD1 (6 bases). Deletions cut 2 bases from V and 5 bases from J, with 10 bases between. The CDR3 runs to 15 residues. Germline lookup yields CDR1 SGHTA and CDR2 FQGTGA. CDR3: CASSLLGGDNSPLHF. The CDR3 DNA reads as TGTGCCAGCAGCTTATTGGGGGGCGATAATTCACCCCTCCACTTT.

The rearrangement uses TRBV5-4 and TRBJ2-3; 12 bases agree with TRBD1. This CDR3 comprises 16 residues. Germline loops: CDR1 SGHNT, CDR2 YYREEE (reference sequence). J lost 4 bases, V lost 3 bases, and 6 bases had no gene match. The CDR3 sequence: CASSSGTGGQADTQYF. CDR3 bases: TGTGCCAGCAGCTCCGGGACAGGGGGCCAGGCAGATACGCAGTATTTT.

The chain combines TRBV6-2 or TRBV6-3 with TRBJ1-1; the match to TRBD1 covers 7 bases. V dropped 6 bases and J dropped 0; count of bases not matched to a gene: 7. This CDR3 has 15 amino acids. Per the germline V gene, CDR1 is MNHEY and CDR2 is SVGEGT. The CDR3 region is CASSYRGPMNTEAFF. In DNA form, the CDR3 reads TGTGCCAGCAGCTACAGGGGCCCCATGAACACTGAAGCTTTCTTT.

The chain employs TRBV19 and TRBJ2-2, with unresolved D. Germline assignment: CDR1 LNHDA and CDR2 SQIVND (reference sequence). The CDR3 length is 11 residues. The CDR3 spells CATARMGELFF. In nucleotides, the CDR3 is TGTGCTACAGCGCGGATGGGGGAGCTGTTTTTT.

V is TRBV7-9 and J is TRBJ1-6; unclear D gene. Germline V gives CDR1 SEHNR, CDR2 FQNEAQ (reference sequence). CDR3 length: 14 residues. The V gene lost 10 bases and the J gene lost 6 bases, with 16 bases spanning the gap. The CDR3, as DNA: TGTGCCACCCCCGGCCTCATCCTTAATTCACCCCTCCACTTT. This gives the protein CATPGLILNSPLHF.

As regards this clonotype: The junction differs from germline at one of its ends, possibly a read error. V is TRBV7-7 and J is TRBJ2-1; a possible D gene is TRBD2 (5 bases). Germline CDR1 is SSHAT and CDR2 is FNYEAQ (reference sequence). The CDR3 spans 14 residues. CDR3 loop: CASSLDLTGNEQFF. The CDR3 DNA reads TGTGCTAGCAGCCTGGACTTAACGGGCAATGAGCAGTTCTTC.

This chain joins TRBV7-2 and TRBJ2-1; the D gene is possibly TRBD2 (5 bases). With 5 bases removed from V and 4 bases from J, the gap between germline ends came to 15 bases. Per germline, CDR1 SGHTA and CDR2 FQGNSA. The CDR3 covers 15 residues. In DNA, the CDR3 is TGTGCCAGCAGCCCCCGGGGTACATCGTACAATGAGCAGTTCTTC. Translation gives CASSPRGTSYNEQFF. The entire variable domain, with the rest obtained from reference TRBV7-2 and TRBJ2-1, is as follows: GAGVSQSPSNKVTEKGKDVELRCDPISGHTALYWYRQSLGQGLEFLIYFQGNSAPDKSGLPSDRFSAERTGGSVSTLTIQRTQQEDSAVYLCASSPRGTSYNEQFFGPGTRLTVL.

This clonotype occurred a few times. V usage is TRBV20-1 and J usage is TRBJ1-6; D may be TRBD1 (6 bases). Per the germline V gene, CDR1 is DFQATT and CDR2 is SNEGSKA (reference sequence). V lost 2 bases and J 4 bases, leaving 12 bases between the germline ends. The CDR3 length is 15 residues. CDR3 in DNA: TGCAGTGCTAGATCATCGGACAGTTATAATTCACCCCTCCACTTT. Its protein is CSARSSDSYNSPLHF.

This chain uses TRBV20-1 with TRBJ2-6, with D unclear. The CDR3 contains 14 residues. Trimming shortened V by 0 bases and J by 2 bases, and 5 bases separated the two germline ends. Germline assignment: CDR1 DFQATT and CDR2 SNEGSKA (reference sequence). CDR3 residues: CSARDGAGANVLTF. The CDR3 DNA is TGCAGTGCTAGAGATGGGGCTGGGGCCAACGTCCTGACTTTC.